Presented here are 28 T cell receptor beta chains from one specimen sequenced in a study of T-cell memory formation after mild COVID-19. TCRdb independently ran MiXCR on the 5' RACE reads; one entry per CDR3 protein. Among under 300,000 distinct CDR3 sequences, roughly 8.2% were seen once, and the ten largest hold around a fifth. Sequencing was performed on PBMCs or a T cell subset sorted from them (not recorded which). Receptor source: a man aged 18 to 30 who had mild COVID-19 (a few samples of this study predate the infection). Cell type and time point are not known.

This clonotype was recorded a few times. The chain uses TRBV4-3 and TRBJ2-4, with a weak D call TRBD1 (5 bases). Trimming removed 0 bases from V and 6 bases from J, with 12 bases in between. From germline, CDR1 is LGHNA and CDR2 YSLEER. The CDR3 spans 15 residues. This chain's CDR3 is CASSQDIQGTNIQYF. The DNA of the CDR3 is TGCGCCAGCAGCCAAGATATCCAGGGAACAAACATTCAGTACTTC.

The rearrangement uses TRBV7-6 and TRBJ2-1; the match to TRBD2 covers 11 bases. This CDR3 contains 16 residues. Looked up from germline, CDR1 is SGHVS and CDR2 is FNYEAQ. V trimming: 6 bases; J trimming: 8 bases; junction bases outside the gene matches: 12. For the CDR3, the DNA is TGTGCCAGCAGAAAAACTAGCGGGGGCCCTGGGGATGAGCAGTTCTTC. Protein sequence: CASRKTSGGPGDEQFF.

This clonotype has just a few counts. The V gene is TRBV20-1, the J gene TRBJ1-1, with 8 bases fitting TRBD1. The CDR3 has 15 residues. Germline V CDR1 and CDR2: DFQATT, SNEGSKA (reference sequence). After removal of 0 bases from V and 5 bases from J, the junction contained 8 bases not matched to a gene. In DNA, the CDR3 is TGCAGTGCTAGAGAGCCAACAGGGGGTATGACTGAAGCTTTCTTT. It specifies CSAREPTGGMTEAFF.

This clonotype occurred many times. CDR3 bases: TGTGCCAGCAGTTACTCGTTACGGGGTCAATCCTACGAGCAGTACTTC. Its translation is CASSYSLRGQSYEQYF. The chain has TRBV6-2 or TRBV6-3 and TRBJ2-7; TRBD2 is a possible D gene (5 bases). Trimming shortened V by 0 bases and J by 1 base, and 13 bases separated the two germline ends. CDR1 MNHEY and CDR2 SVGEGT come from the germline V gene. The CDR3 has 16 residues.

This clonotype came up many times. The chain links TRBV9 to TRBJ2-3; 9 bases line up with TRBD2. V was clipped by 3 bases and J by 4 bases; unmatched bases: 3. CDR3 length: 14 residues. In germline, CDR1 is SGDLS, CDR2 YYNGEE. The CDR3 is CASSATSGPDTQYF. The CDR3 DNA is TGTGCCAGCAGCGCGACTAGCGGCCCAGATACGCAGTATTTT.

At least ten counts were recorded for this clonotype. The chain carries TRBV18 and TRBJ1-1, with a tentative D call TRBD1 (5 bases). The CDR3 covers 13 residues. In germline, CDR1 is KGHSH, CDR2 LQKENI. Trimming took 3 bases from V and 5 from J, leaving 10 bases between them. This chain's CDR3 is CASSPGVNTEAFF. In DNA, the CDR3 is TGTGCCAGCTCACCGGGGGTTAATACTGAAGCTTTCTTT.

This chain links TRBV5-1 with TRBJ2-5; 11 nucleotides agree with TRBD1. The CDR3 consists of 15 residues. CDR1 and CDR2 (germline): SGHRS, YFSETQ. The V and J ends lost 5 bases and 5 bases, in that order; junction bases with no gene match: 8. The CDR3 nucleotides are TGCGCCAGCAGTCCAGGACAGGGGGCGGTTGAGACCCAGTACTTC. Translated, it gives CASSPGQGAVETQYF.

The chain has TRBV5-6 and TRBJ2-6, with 8 nucleotides matching TRBD1. The CDR3 has 19 amino acids. Germline CDR1 and CDR2: SGHDT and YYEEEE. Trimming removed 0 bases from V and 3 bases from J; junction bases left unmatched: 11. The CDR3 DNA follows: TGTGCCAGCAGCTTGGGGTTCGCAGGGGGCTCCCTTGGGGCCAACGTCCTGACTTTC. Protein: CASSLGFAGGSLGANVLTF.

This clonotype was seen only a few times. A junction boundary mismatches the germline segment, possibly from a read error. This sequence joins TRBV18 and TRBJ2-1, with a possible D match to TRBD2 (6 bases). Germline V gives CDR1 KGHSH, CDR2 LQKENI. CDR3 length: 13 residues. The CDR3 protein is CASSPREYNEQFF. CDR3 nucleotide sequence: TGTGCCAGCTCCCCACGGGAGTACAATGAGCAGTTCTTC. Based on the CDR3 plus reference TRBV18 and TRBJ2-1, the full variable domain is NAGVMQNPRHLVRRRGQEARLRCSPMKGHSHVYWYRQLPEEGLKFMVYLQKENIIDESGMPKERFSAEFPKEGPSILRIQQVVRGDSAAYFCASSPREYNEQFFGPGTRLTVL.

Ten or more counts support this clonotype. The chain is built from TRBV10-3 and TRBJ2-6; TRBD1 matches 9 bases. The V gene end was trimmed by 10 bases and the J gene end by 0 bases; junction bases not matched to a gene: 7. In germline, CDR1 is ENHRY, CDR2 SYGVKD. The CDR3 is 16 residues long. The CDR3 nucleotides read TGTGCCACCGCGACAGGGGGAGTCTCTGGGGCCAACGTCCTGACTTTC. This sequence encodes CATATGGVSGANVLTF.

The chain has TRBV4-2 and TRBJ1-2; TRBD1 might be the D (5 bases). This CDR3 contains 15 residues. Germline CDR1 reads LGHNA; CDR2 reads YNFKEQ. V was clipped by 0 bases and J by 6 bases, with 14 bases between them. The DNA for the CDR3 is TGTGCCAGCAGCCAAGAGGGGACGGCTGGGGATGGCTACACCTTC. Protein product: CASSQEGTAGDGYTF.

There are a few counts of this clonotype. The gene calls are TRBV7-8 and TRBJ2-5; D might be TRBD1 or TRBD2, each matching 5 bases. The V end lost 7 bases, the J end lost 3 bases, and 21 bases lay between the germline ends. The germline gives CDR1 SGHVS, CDR2 FQNEAQ. This CDR3 comprises 16 residues. The CDR3 here is CASIEGRGLGEETQYF. The CDR3 bases are TGTGCCAGCATCGAAGGAAGGGGCCTCGGGGAAGAGACCCAGTACTTC.

This clonotype was observed a handful of times. V is TRBV20-1 and J is TRBJ1-3, with unresolved D. Germline V gene lookup returns CDR1 DFQATT and CDR2 SNEGSKA (reference sequence). The CDR3 is 11 amino acids. Trimming took 1 base from V and 10 from J, leaving 8 bases between them. CDR3 nucleotides: TGCAGTGCTAGAGGGGTCGGGACCATATATTTT. It codes for CSARGVGTIYF.

There are a few counts of this clonotype. J is TRBJ2-2 and V is TRBV7-9; TRBD2 aligns across 8 bases. Germline CDR1 is SEHNR and CDR2 is FQNEAQ (reference sequence). The CDR3 runs to 16 residues. V shed 5 bases, J shed 0 bases, and the junction held 5 bases outside the gene matches. The CDR3 spells CASSTLAAPNTGELFF. In DNA, the CDR3 is TGTGCCAGCAGCACACTAGCGGCCCCGAACACCGGGGAGCTGTTTTTT.

This clonotype was seen repeatedly, ten times or more. This chain connects TRBV4-1 to TRBJ2-3, with TRBD1 as a possible D gene (5 bases). The CDR3 loop spans 16 amino acids. Germline CDR1 MGHRA, CDR2 YSYEKL. The V end lost 0 bases, the J end lost 0 bases, and 10 bases lay between the germline ends. CDR3 residues: CASSQEAGPSTDTQYF. DNA of the CDR3: TGCGCCAGCAGCCAAGAGGCAGGGCCTAGCACAGATACGCAGTATTTT.

The CDR3 spells CASSLGQGRAEAFF. CDR3 nucleotides: TGTGCCAGCAGCTTAGGGCAGGGGCGAGCTGAAGCTTTCTTT. The chain is built from TRBV7-9 and TRBJ1-1; perhaps TRBD1 as D (6 bases). CDR3 size: 14 residues. Trimming stripped 1 base from V and 6 bases from J, with 12 bases between. CDR1 is SEHNR and CDR2 is FQNEAQ in the germline V gene (reference sequence).

The chain uses TRBV7-9 and TRBJ2-3; 13 bases line up with TRBD2. Germline CDR1 is SEHNR and CDR2 is FQNEAQ (reference sequence). CDR3 length: 16 residues. Unmatched junction bases numbered 3, after V lost 4 bases and J lost 2 bases. CDR3 region: CASSWGTSGDTDTQYF. The CDR3 region has the DNA TGTGCCAGCAGCTGGGGGACTAGCGGGGACACAGATACGCAGTATTTT.

This clonotype was observed a few times. The gene calls are TRBV6-2 or TRBV6-3 and TRBJ1-2, with TRBD1 matching over 7 bases. The J segment lost 4 bases and the V segment lost 7 bases, leaving 9 bases of the junction unmatched. The CDR3 has 14 amino acids. Germline assignment: CDR1 MNHEY and CDR2 SVGEGT. For the CDR3, the DNA is TGTGCCAGCATCACAATGGGACAGTTCTATGGCTACACCTTC. Protein product: CASITMGQFYGYTF.

This clonotype was counted only a few times. V is TRBV7-3 and J is TRBJ1-4; no definite D call. Per the germline V gene, CDR1 is SGHTA and CDR2 is FQGTGA. The CDR3 contains 14 residues. Trimming pared 2 bases from V and 3 bases from J, leaving 7 bases between. The CDR3 region is CASSLQAANEKLFF. DNA of the CDR3: TGTGCCAGCAGCTTACAGGCGGCTAATGAAAAACTGTTTTTT.

This clonotype was observed a handful of times. V usage is TRBV12-3 or TRBV12-4 and J usage is TRBJ2-2; D remains unclear. The CDR3 has 15 amino acids. V was trimmed by 6 bases and J by 4 bases, leaving 15 bases between them. DNA of the CDR3: TGTGCCAGCAGGGTGGGAAGGGTTGGCACCGGGGAGCTGTTTTTT. Residues: CASRVGRVGTGELFF.

This clonotype was counted between two and nine times. The rearrangement joins TRBV4-1 to TRBJ2-2; the D gene is possibly TRBD2 (5 bases). The germline V gene has CDR1 MGHRA and CDR2 YSYEKL. CDR3 length equals 13 residues. V gave up 1 base and J gave up 7 bases, with 7 bases separating them. CDR3 nucleotides: TGCGCCAGCAGCCAAGCCGCGGGCGGGGAGCTGTTTTTT. It encodes CASSQAAGGELFF.

The chain carries TRBV5-1 and TRBJ1-6, with a possible D match to TRBD1 (5 bases). From germline, CDR1 is SGHRS and CDR2 YFSETQ. The CDR3 spans 15 residues. The V and J ends lost 1 base and 8 bases respectively, with 13 bases between them. CDR3 residues: CASSLRDGADSPLHF. The DNA of the CDR3 is TGCGCCAGCAGCTTGAGGGACGGCGCGGATTCACCCCTCCACTTT. Filled out from reference TRBV5-1 and TRBJ1-6, the complete variable domain reads KAGVTQTPRYLIKTRGQQVTLSCSPISGHRSVSWYQQTPGQGLQFLFEYFSETQRNKGNFPGRFSGRQFSNSRSEMNVSTLELGDSALYLCASSLRDGADSPLHFGNGTRLTVT.

The rearrangement uses TRBV12-3 or TRBV12-4 and TRBJ2-2; D is unresolved. The V and J ends lost 7 bases and 0 bases respectively, with 6 bases between them. The CDR3 is 13 residues long. The CDR3 bases are TGTGCCAGCACCAGGCCGAACACCGGGGAGCTGTTTTTT. The encoded protein is CASTRPNTGELFF.

The V and J genes are TRBV7-8 and TRBJ1-2, with no clear D. CDR1 is SGHVS and CDR2 is FQNEAQ in the germline V gene. V lost 3 bases to trimming and J lost 8 bases, with 16 bases between them. The CDR3 is 14 residues long. CDR3 nucleotide sequence: TGTGCCAGCAGCTTTAGTGCGGGAACTGAAGGCTACACCTTC. Amino acid sequence: CASSFSAGTEGYTF.

There are a few counts of this clonotype. The CDR3 loop reads CSAREPVLETQYF. In nucleotides, the CDR3 is TGCAGTGCTAGAGAGCCGGTGCTTGAGACCCAGTACTTC. The chain has TRBV20-1 and TRBJ2-5; D gene ambiguous. V gave up 0 bases and J gave up 5 bases, with 10 bases separating them. This CDR3 has 13 amino acids. Per the germline V gene, CDR1 is DFQATT and CDR2 is SNEGSKA (reference sequence).

This clonotype was found a few times. The V and J genes are TRBV5-5 and TRBJ1-5; D not resolved. Trimming cost V 4 bases and J 2 bases, with 13 bases left between them. Germline values: CDR1 SGHKS, CDR2 YYEKEE (reference sequence). The CDR3 has 15 residues. The CDR3 nucleotides are TGTGCCAGCAGCCCGGGAGAAGTGGGCAATCAGCCCCAGCATTTT. This gives the protein CASSPGEVGNQPQHF.

This clonotype has just a few counts. CDR3 region: CASSHGGQNQPQHF. For the CDR3, the DNA is TGTGCCAGCAGCCATGGGGGGCAGAATCAGCCCCAGCATTTT. The chain combines TRBV4-2 with TRBJ1-5, with a weak D call TRBD1 (6 bases). The V end was cut by 3 bases, the J end by 4 bases, with 10 bases between. Germline V lookup: CDR1 LGHNA, CDR2 YNFKEQ. The CDR3 covers 14 residues.

This clonotype has at least ten counts. The chain couples TRBV7-2 to TRBJ2-3; D might be TRBD1 or TRBD2, each matching 6 bases. Looked up from germline, CDR1 is SGHTA and CDR2 is FQGNSA. The CDR3 runs to 15 residues. Between the trimmed V and J ends, which lost 7 bases and 5 bases, there was a span of 19 bases. This chain's CDR3 is CASTLRGGGVDTQYF. CDR3 nucleotides: TGTGCCAGCACCCTTCGTGGGGGCGGGGTAGATACGCAGTATTTT.